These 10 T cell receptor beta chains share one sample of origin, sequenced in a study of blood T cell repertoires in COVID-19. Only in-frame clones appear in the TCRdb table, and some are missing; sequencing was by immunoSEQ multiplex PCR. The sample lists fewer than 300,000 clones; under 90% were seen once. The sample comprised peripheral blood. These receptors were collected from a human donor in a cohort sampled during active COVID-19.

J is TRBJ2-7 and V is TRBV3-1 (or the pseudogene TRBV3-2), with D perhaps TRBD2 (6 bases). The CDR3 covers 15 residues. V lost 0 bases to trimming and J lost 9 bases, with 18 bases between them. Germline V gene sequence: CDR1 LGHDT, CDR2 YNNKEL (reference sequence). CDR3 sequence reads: CASSQDRVAATLQYF. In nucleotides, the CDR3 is TGTGCCAGCAGCCAAGATCGAGTAGCGGCCACCCTGCAGTACTTC.

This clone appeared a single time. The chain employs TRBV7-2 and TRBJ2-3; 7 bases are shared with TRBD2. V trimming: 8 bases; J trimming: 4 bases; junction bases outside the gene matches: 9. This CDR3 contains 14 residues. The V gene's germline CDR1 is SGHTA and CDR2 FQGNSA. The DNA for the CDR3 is TGTGCCAGCCGCTCAGGACTAGTGGCAGATACGCAGTATTTT. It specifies CASRSGLVADTQYF.

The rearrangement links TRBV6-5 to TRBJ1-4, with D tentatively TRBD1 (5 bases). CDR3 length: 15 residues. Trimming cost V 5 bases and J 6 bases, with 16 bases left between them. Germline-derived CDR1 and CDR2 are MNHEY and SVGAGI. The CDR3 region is CASSPILGGHEKLFF. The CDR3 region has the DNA TGTGCCAGCAGTCCTATACTGGGGGGTCATGAAAAACTGTTTTTT.

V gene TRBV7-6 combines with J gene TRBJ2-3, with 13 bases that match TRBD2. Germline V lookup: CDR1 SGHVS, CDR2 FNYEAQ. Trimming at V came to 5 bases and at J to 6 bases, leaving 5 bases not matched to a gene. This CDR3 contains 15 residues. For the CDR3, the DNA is TGTGCCAGCAGCGCGGGACTAGCGGGATGGGATACGCAGTATTTT. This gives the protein CASSAGLAGWDTQYF.

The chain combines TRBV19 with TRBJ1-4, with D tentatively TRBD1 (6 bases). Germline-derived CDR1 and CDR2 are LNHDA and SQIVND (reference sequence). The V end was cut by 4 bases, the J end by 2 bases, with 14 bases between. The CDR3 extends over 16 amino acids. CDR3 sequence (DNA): TGTGCCAGTAGTAAACTCCAGGGGTGGACTAATGAAAAACTGTTTTTT. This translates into CASSKLQGWTNEKLFF.

CDR3 in amino acids: CASSQLWEAGAYNEQFF. Here the CDR3 DNA reads TGTGCCAGCAGCCAACTCTGGGAGGCGGGGGCCTACAATGAGCAGTTCTTC. The chain has TRBV3-1 (or the pseudogene TRBV3-2) and TRBJ2-1; 7 positions agree with TRBD2. Trimming cost V 2 bases and J 2 bases; bases outside gene matches: 9. The length of the CDR3 is 17 residues. CDR1 and CDR2 from the germline V gene are LGHDT and YNNKEL (reference sequence).

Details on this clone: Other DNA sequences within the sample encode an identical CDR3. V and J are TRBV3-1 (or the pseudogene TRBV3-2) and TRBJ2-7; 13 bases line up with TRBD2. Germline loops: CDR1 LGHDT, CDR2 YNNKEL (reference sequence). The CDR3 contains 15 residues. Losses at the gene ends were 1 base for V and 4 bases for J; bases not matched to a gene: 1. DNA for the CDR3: TGTGCCAGCAGCCAAGGGACTAGCGGGAGATACGAGCAGTACTTC. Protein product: CASSQGTSGRYEQYF.

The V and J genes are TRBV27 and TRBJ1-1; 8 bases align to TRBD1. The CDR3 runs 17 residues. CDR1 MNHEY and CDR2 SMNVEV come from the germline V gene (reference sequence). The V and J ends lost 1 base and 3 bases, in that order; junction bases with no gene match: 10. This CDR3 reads CASSLFKTLQGDTEAFF. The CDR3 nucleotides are TGTGCCAGCAGTTTATTCAAAACCTTACAGGGGGACACTGAAGCTTTCTTT.

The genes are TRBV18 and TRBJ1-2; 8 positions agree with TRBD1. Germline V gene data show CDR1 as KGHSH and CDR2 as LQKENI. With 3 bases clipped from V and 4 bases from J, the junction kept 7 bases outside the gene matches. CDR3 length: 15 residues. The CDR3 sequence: CASSPNYQGAYGYTF. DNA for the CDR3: TGTGCCAGCTCACCGAACTACCAGGGGGCCTATGGCTACACCTTC.

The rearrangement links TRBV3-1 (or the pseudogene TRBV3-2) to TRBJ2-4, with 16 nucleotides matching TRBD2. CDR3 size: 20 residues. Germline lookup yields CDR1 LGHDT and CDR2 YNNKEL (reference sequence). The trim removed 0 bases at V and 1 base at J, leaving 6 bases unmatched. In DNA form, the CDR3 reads TGTGCCAGCAGCCAAGAGACGGGACTAGCGGGAGGGCTGGCCAAAAACATTCAGTACTTC. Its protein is CASSQETGLAGGLAKNIQYF.